Shown below are 25 T cell receptor beta chains from a single sample sequenced in a study of cytotoxic CD8 clonotypes in ibrutinib-treated CLL. TCRdb keeps only in-frame clones here, not all; method: immunoSEQ multiplex PCR. The sample has tens of thousands of clones; about 64% are singletons. The sequenced sample was PBMCs, obtained after 12 months of ibrutinib treatment. These receptors were taken from a human donor with chronic lymphocytic leukemia.

J is TRBJ1-2 and V is TRBV6-1; TRBD1 is a possible D gene (6 bases). Trimming pared 6 bases from V and 4 bases from J, leaving 15 bases between. The CDR3 consists of 14 residues. From germline, CDR1 is MNHNS and CDR2 SASEGT. The CDR3 loop is CASSRGQLGYGYTF. CDR3 sequence (DNA): TGTGCCAGCAGCCGAGGACAGTTGGGCTATGGCTACACCTTC.

This chain uses TRBV18 with TRBJ1-1; TRBD1 matches at 8 bases. The V gene end was trimmed by 3 bases and the J gene end by 7 bases; junction bases not matched to a gene: 13. Germline values: CDR1 KGHSH, CDR2 LQKENI. The CDR3 spans 16 residues. This CDR3 reads CASSPPTGDEHGEAFF. The CDR3 DNA follows: TGTGCCAGCTCACCTCCGACAGGGGACGAACATGGTGAAGCTTTCTTT.

This chain joins TRBV25-1 and TRBJ2-1, with 11 bases matching TRBD2. Germline-derived CDR1 and CDR2 are MGHDK and SYGVNS. The CDR3 covers 16 residues. V lost 4 bases, J lost 7 bases, and 9 bases stayed unmatched. CDR3 sequence reads: CASSALAGGPRNEQFF. DNA of the CDR3: TGTGCCAGCAGTGCGTTAGCGGGGGGGCCTAGGAATGAGCAGTTCTTC.

This clone has at least ten counts. The chain links TRBV6-5 to TRBJ2-2, with D maybe TRBD2 (5 bases). This CDR3 spans 15 amino acids. CDR1 MNHEY and CDR2 SVGAGI come from the germline V gene. The germline V and J ends were trimmed by 4 bases and 0 bases, with 9 bases remaining between them. The CDR3 sequence: CASSFASTNTGELFF. As DNA, the CDR3 is TGTGCCAGCAGTTTTGCTAGCACGAACACCGGGGAGCTGTTTTTT.

The chain uses TRBV14 and TRBJ1-6; D gene unclear. With 0 bases removed from V and 7 bases from J, the gap between germline ends came to 13 bases. Germline values: CDR1 SGHDN, CDR2 FVKESK. The CDR3 has 16 amino acids. The CDR3 spells CASSQDWSARNSPLHF. Here the CDR3 DNA reads TGTGCCAGCAGCCAAGATTGGTCTGCTAGGAATTCACCCCTCCACTTT.

This chain links TRBV7-9 with TRBJ2-1; 9 bases map to TRBD1. V was pared by 4 bases and J by 8 bases, with 9 bases of the junction left unmatched. Germline V CDR1 and CDR2: SEHNR, FQNEAQ (reference sequence). The CDR3 covers 15 residues. Here the CDR3 DNA reads TGTGCCAGCAGCTGGGGGACAGGGTCACTGGATGAGCAGTTCTTC. Protein sequence: CASSWGTGSLDEQFF.

This sequence joins TRBV2 and TRBJ1-5; 8 bases are shared with TRBD1. The CDR3 consists of 14 residues. J gave up 6 bases and V 6 bases, and 7 bases lay outside the gene matches. The germline V gene has CDR1 SNHLY and CDR2 FYNNEI. CDR3 bases: TGTGCCAGCAGGTCGCAGGGGGCCGGTCAGCCCCAGCATTTT. Its protein is CASRSQGAGQPQHF.

The chain combines TRBV5-6 with TRBJ1-2; TRBD1 aligns across 9 bases. Unmatched junction bases numbered 9, after V lost 3 bases and J lost 3 bases. The CDR3 loop spans 16 amino acids. Germline V gives CDR1 SGHDT, CDR2 YYEEEE. The CDR3 bases are TGTGCCAGCAGCTCATCCTTTGGACAGGGGTACTATGGCTACACCTTC. This codes for CASSSSFGQGYYGYTF.

This clone was seen a few times. V and J are TRBV6-5 and TRBJ1-2, with D hard to call. This CDR3 is built from 13 residues. V was trimmed by 6 bases and J by 4 bases, leaving 12 bases between them. CDR1 and CDR2 from the germline V gene are MNHEY and SVGAGI. The CDR3 protein is CASSFAGSYGYTF. For the CDR3, the DNA is TGTGCCAGCAGCTTCGCCGGGAGCTATGGCTACACCTTC.

The chain is built from TRBV12-1 and TRBJ2-5; the table assigns TRBD2, which was not confirmed against the DNA. TRBV12-1 represents a pseudogene. CDR3 size: 17 residues. The CDR3 region is CASSSGTSLALAETQYF. The DNA for the CDR3 is TGTGCCAGCAGCTCCGGGACTAGCTTAGCGCTGGCGGAGACCCAGTACTTC.

This clone was observed a handful of times. This chain connects TRBV7-2 to TRBJ2-2, with TRBD2 matching over 7 bases. The CDR3 spans 18 residues. Germline CDR1 reads SGHTA; CDR2 reads FQGNSA. The J segment lost 1 base and the V segment lost 5 bases, leaving 13 bases of the junction unmatched. DNA of the CDR3: TGTGCCAGCAGCCCCCGGCGGGGCGGGGGACTGAACACCGGGGAGCTGTTTTTT. Protein: CASSPRRGGGLNTGELFF.

The chain has TRBV10-3 and TRBJ2-3; TRBD1 matches 7 bases. Germline V lookup: CDR1 ENHRY, CDR2 SYGVKD. V gave up 6 bases and J gave up 1 base; unmatched junction bases: 7. The CDR3 totals 15 residues. This chain's CDR3 is CAIRARDRGTDTQYF. The CDR3 nucleotides are TGTGCCATCAGAGCCCGGGACAGAGGCACAGATACGCAGTATTTT.

This chain links TRBV27 with TRBJ1-3; D gene uncertain. There are 17 residues in the CDR3. With 2 bases removed from V and 3 bases from J, the gap between germline ends came to 17 bases. CDR1 is MNHEY, CDR2 SMNVEV, per germline (reference sequence). CDR3 loop: CASSLRYPPRVGNTIYF. CDR3 nucleotides: TGTGCCAGCAGTTTACGGTACCCCCCTAGGGTTGGAAACACCATATATTTT.

The chain has TRBV5-6 and TRBJ1-5; 8 bases line up with TRBD1. Germline V gives CDR1 SGHDT, CDR2 YYEEEE. V shed 0 bases, J shed 6 bases, and the junction held 11 bases outside the gene matches. The CDR3 extends over 17 amino acids. The CDR3 coding sequence is TGTGCCAGCAGCTTGGGGAGCAGGGGGCGCCTTGGTCAGCCCCAGCATTTT. Protein product: CASSLGSRGRLGQPQHF.

V and J are TRBV19 and TRBJ1-5; 9 bases agree with TRBD1. Germline V gene data show CDR1 as LNHDA and CDR2 as SQIVND (reference sequence). Trimming cost V 0 bases and J 7 bases; bases outside gene matches: 7. There are 16 residues in the CDR3. The CDR3 DNA reads TGTGCCAGTAGTATAGAAGGGACAGGGCCCCCCCAGCCCCAGCATTTT. It codes for CASSIEGTGPPQPQHF.

This chain joins TRBV28 and TRBJ2-7, with 8 bases that match TRBD1. Germline CDR1 is MDHEN and CDR2 is SYDVKM. J was trimmed by 3 bases and V by 6 bases; bases with no gene match: 4. The CDR3 loop spans 13 amino acids. The CDR3 region has the DNA TGTGCCAGCAGCCCGGGACAGGACTACGAGCAGTACTTC. Translating gives CASSPGQDYEQYF.

Comments on this clone: This same CDR3 is encoded by further DNA sequences in the sample. The rearrangement uses TRBV6-1 and TRBJ2-2; D tentatively reads TRBD1 or TRBD2 (5 bases each). The germline V gene has CDR1 MNHNS and CDR2 SASEGT. The CDR3 spans 13 residues. The germline V and J ends were trimmed by 1 base and 6 bases, with 6 bases remaining between them. Here the CDR3 DNA reads TGTGCCAGCAGTGAAGTGGGGGCCGGGGAGCTGTTTTTT. The encoded protein is CASSEVGAGELFF.

This chain joins TRBV18 and TRBJ2-7, with D perhaps TRBD1 or TRBD2 (5 bases each). Germline CDR1 and CDR2: KGHSH and LQKENI. The CDR3 runs to 14 residues. V was trimmed by 5 bases and J by 2 bases, leaving 13 bases between them. As DNA, the CDR3 is TGTGCCAGCTCATGGGGGAGTACAGCCTACGAGCAGTACTTC. Amino acid sequence: CASSWGSTAYEQYF.

This chain connects TRBV30 to TRBJ2-4, with 9 bases lining up with TRBD1. Germline CDR1 reads GTSNPN; CDR2 reads SVGIG (reference sequence). J lost 11 bases, V lost 1 base, and 3 bases had no gene match. The CDR3 consists of 12 residues. CDR3 in amino acids: CAWSATGGFQYF. The CDR3 DNA sequence: TGTGCCTGGAGTGCGACAGGGGGTTTTCAGTACTTC.

The chain carries TRBV7-8 and TRBJ2-7; D is unclear. V was trimmed by 5 bases and J by 4 bases, leaving 18 bases between them. The CDR3 is made up of 15 amino acids. From germline, CDR1 is SGHVS and CDR2 FQNEAQ. The CDR3 sequence: CASSINTLPTYEQYF. Written as DNA, the CDR3 is TGTGCCAGCAGCATAAACACTCTCCCCACTTACGAGCAGTACTTC. The complete variable domain, with remaining parts taken from reference TRBV7-8 and TRBJ2-7, reads GAGVSQSPRYKVAKRGQDVALRCDPISGHVSLFWYQQALGQGPEFLTYFQNEAQLDKSGLPSDRFFAERPEGSVSTLKIQRTQQEDSAVYLCASSINTLPTYEQYFGPGTRLTVT.

This clone was seen a single time. J is TRBJ1-6 and V is TRBV14, with D maybe TRBD1 (5 bases). Germline CDR1 SGHDN, CDR2 FVKESK. Trimming shortened V by 4 bases and J by 9 bases, and 13 bases separated the two germline ends. CDR3 size: 14 residues. The CDR3 reads CASSLGGERSPLHF. CDR3 DNA sequence: TGTGCCAGCAGCCTTGGGGGGGAGCGTTCACCCCTCCACTTT.

The rearrangement joins TRBV10-3 to TRBJ2-7, with D possibly being TRBD2 (6 bases). The germline V gene encodes CDR1 ENHRY and CDR2 SYGVKD. Trimming removed 2 bases at V and 3 bases at J, with 14 bases between. The CDR3 is 15 amino acids. CDR3 residues: CAISEGIGGVYEQYF. The DNA of the CDR3 is TGTGCCATCAGTGAGGGAATCGGGGGAGTCTACGAGCAGTACTTC.

This clone ranks as medium-sized (0.01 to 0.1%). CDR3 region: CASSDSTNTGELFF. The CDR3 DNA follows: TGTGCCAGCAGTGACAGCACGAACACCGGGGAGCTGTTTTTT. This rearrangement joins TRBV6-4 to TRBJ2-2, with no clear D. Germline CDR1 MRHNA, CDR2 SNTAGT. Trimming shortened V by 2 bases and J by 0 bases, and 4 bases separated the two germline ends. The CDR3 consists of 14 residues.

The gene calls are TRBV6-1 and TRBJ2-7, with TRBD2 identical over 7 bases. Per the germline V gene, CDR1 is MNHNS and CDR2 is SASEGT. This CDR3 comprises 14 residues. The J segment lost 5 bases and the V segment lost 5 bases, leaving 9 bases of the junction unmatched. The chain's CDR3 is CASSFQLARHEQYF. CDR3 DNA sequence: TGTGCCAGCAGTTTCCAACTAGCGAGACACGAGCAGTACTTC.

This clone has just a few counts. V usage is TRBV4-3 and J usage is TRBJ2-7; no definite D call. V was clipped by 2 bases and J by 7 bases, with 15 bases between them. CDR3 length: 14 residues. The germline gives CDR1 LGHNA, CDR2 YSLEER. The CDR3 region is CASSQLAGEEEQYF. In DNA form, the CDR3 reads TGCGCCAGCAGCCAATTAGCAGGCGAAGAAGAGCAGTACTTC.